This T cell receptor beta chain was sequenced during a study of Ad26.COV2.S vaccination and SARS-CoV-2 variants. As for the study in general: Donor allocation was to the COV1001 Ad26.COV2.S trial arm.

Germline values: CDR1 SGHTS, CDR2 YDEGEE. The CDR3 extends over 13 amino acids. V lost 4 bases and J lost 4, with 11 bases in between. Study conclusions and caveats: In TCR breadth and depth analyses, total T cell responses may have been underestimated.

Indicated treatment: 19 received Ad26.COV2.S at low or high dose, single or two shots; roughly 5 received placebo; per-sample allocation not given. On day 63 after the first injection, vaccine and placebo recipients gave samples. Regarding this clone: Its antigen remains unknown.

This table comes from immunoSEQ multiplex PCR, and its TCRdb copy is limited to in-frame clones, with some not included. This sample carries 500,000 or so clones, roughly 89% of them seen once, and the ten largest clones take around 13%. This receptor was identified in a person aged 18-60 years who received the Ad26.COV2.S COVID-19 vaccine or a placebo. V is TRBV5-8 and J is TRBJ1-1; D is uncertain. The specimen comprised peripheral blood, sampled in a trial of Ad26.COV2.S vaccine versus placebo. CDR3 loop: CASSPVRGTEAFF. The CDR3 DNA reads TGTGCCAGCAGCCCCGTTCGGGGCACTGAAGCTTTCTTT.